The clone carrying this T cell receptor (beta chain) was observed a handful of times. Its antigen is undetermined. This sample was taken from a study of beta chain features in type 1 diabetes. The overall study: There were 107,917,701 sorted cells examined across all samples.

Investigators reverse transcribed all isolated RNA, so they sequenced expressed TCRB transcripts. The repertoire was sequenced with immunoSEQ multiplex PCR; TCRdb's copy has only in-frame clones and lacks some. The table lists hundreds of thousands of clones, 11% to 15% of them singletons. Study observations and caveats: Within the patient group, naive, central memory and Treg TCRB repertoires appeared more similar to each other than within healthy donors.

The sample taken for sequencing was naive CD4+ T cells from blood. The TCR sequence derives from a woman aged 35 to 49 in good health.

CDR3 region: CASSPLSRTTNTGELFF. CDR3 bases: TGTGCCAGCTCACCCCTGAGCCGGACTACGAACACCGGGGAGCTGTTTTTT. The rearrangement links TRBV18 to TRBJ2-2, with D maybe TRBD2 (6 bases). Trimming left V 3 bases short and J 0 bases short, with 14 bases between. Per the germline V gene, CDR1 is KGHSH and CDR2 is LQKENI. The CDR3 length is 17 residues.